Sequencing of this T cell receptor beta chain was carried out in a study of T-cell reconstitution after alpha-beta-depleted transplantation in children. Unique molecular identifiers were used in preparing the TCRbeta library. TCRdb fed the PCR reads into MiXCR, producing one record per CDR3 protein. The profile shows 780,000 or so distinct CDR3 sequences, roughly 15% of them singletons. Deletions cut 4 bases from V and 5 bases from J, with 17 bases between. The germline CDR1 and CDR2 sequences are LGHDT and YNNKEL (reference sequence). This CDR3 is built from 15 residues. The specimen comprised PBMCs, mostly from graft donor cells, sampled 360 days after TCRalphabeta/CD19-depleted stem cell transplant. This clonotype originated in a male patient younger than 18 who had a stem cell transplant for acute lymphoblastic leukemia, so the T cells may come from the graft donor. The V and J genes are TRBV3-1 and TRBJ2-5; the D gene is possibly TRBD2 (5 bases). The CDR3 sequence: CASSPLRRAAETQYF. The CDR3 nucleotides are TGTGCCAGCAGCCCCCTCCGGCGGGCAGCGGAGACCCAGTACTTC.